This TCR beta chain was captured in a study of blood T cell repertoires in COVID-19. For the study at large: Samples of COVID-19 (acute and convalescent) were obtained from the United States, Italy and Spain. Nucleic acid was either cDNA or gDNA, and it came from T cells, B-cell-depleted T cells, or PBMCs.

This clone was picked up a small number of times. Original processing methods: The authors estimated nucleated cell counts from reference gene primer amplification. Repertoires were generated with immunoSEQ multiplex PCR, while TCRdb's copy carries only in-frame clones and drops some. V and J calls plus clone size are reproduced from that table; the DNA served to infer D and trimming. In the table there are about 89,000 clones, about 88% of which are singletons. From germline, CDR1 is LGHNA and CDR2 YNFKEQ. The ends were cut back, 1 base at V and 2 bases at J, with 11 bases in the middle. CDR3 length: 15 residues.

This clonotype was sampled from an elderly man with active or convalescent COVID-19. V is TRBV4-2 and J is TRBJ1-2; no firm D call. The sequenced sample consisted of peripheral blood. CDR3 in DNA: TGTGCCAGCAGCCAAGGTGGGCAGGCAAACTATGGCTACACCTTC. Translation gives CASSQGGQANYGYTF.